This entry lists 16 T cell receptor beta chains sequenced from one sample in a study of shared clonotypes between healthy human individuals. The data were produced by immunoSEQ multiplex PCR, yet TCRdb's version contains in-frame clones alone and is incomplete. Here the sample spans millions of clones, approximately 94% being singletons. Sequencing input: naive CD4+ T cells sorted from blood. The sample's subset: CD45RA+ positively selected. Receptor source: a man between 18 and 29 years old in good health.

Points on this clone: The sample holds other DNA sequences that translate to the same CDR3. The V call is TRBV5-6, the J call TRBJ2-7; no firm D call. The germline V gene encodes CDR1 SGHDT and CDR2 YYEEEE. There are 13 residues in the CDR3. V lost 0 bases, J lost 3 bases, and 7 bases lay in between. The CDR3 DNA is TGTGCCAGCAGCTTGGGACACTACTACGAGCAGTACTTC. This encodes CASSLGHYYEQYF.

Points on this clone: Other DNA sequences within the sample encode an identical CDR3. The chain recombines TRBV6-5 with TRBJ1-1, with a possible D match to TRBD1 (5 bases). The V end was cut by 2 bases, the J end by 4 bases, with 8 bases between. The CDR3 sequence is 13 residues long. Germline assignment: CDR1 MNHEY and CDR2 SVGAGI. CDR3 sequence reads: CASSYGGLTEAFF. The DNA of the CDR3 is TGTGCCAGCAGTTACGGGGGTCTCACTGAAGCTTTCTTT.

The V and J genes are TRBV20-1 and TRBJ1-1, with 7 nucleotides matching TRBD1. Germline CDR1 reads DFQATT; CDR2 reads SNEGSKA (reference sequence). The CDR3 length is 11 residues. V dropped 5 bases and J dropped 11; count of bases not matched to a gene: 8. CDR3 coding DNA: TGCAGTGCTGGATTACAGGGGTGGGCTTTCTTT. Its protein product is CSAGLQGWAFF.

The V gene is TRBV28, the J gene TRBJ2-3, with D perhaps matching TRBD1 (5 bases). The CDR3 consists of 13 residues. The germline V gene encodes CDR1 MDHEN and CDR2 SYDVKM. The V gene lost 8 bases and the J gene lost 4 bases, with 13 bases spanning the gap. The CDR3 DNA reads as TGTGCCAGCGGCAGGGATTTCGCAGATACGCAGTATTTT. This sequence encodes CASGRDFADTQYF.

The V and J genes are TRBV10-3 and TRBJ2-5, with TRBD2 identical over 11 bases. CDR1 and CDR2 from the germline V gene are ENHRY and SYGVKD. This CDR3 comprises 13 residues. The V and J ends lost 10 bases and 13 bases, in that order; junction bases with no gene match: 14. Written as DNA, the CDR3 is TGTGCCACCTCACTAGCGGGGGACTCCAACCGGTACTTC. Amino acid sequence: CATSLAGDSNRYF.

This rearrangement joins TRBV18 to TRBJ2-5; D may be TRBD1 (6 bases). The CDR3 runs to 15 residues. V gave up 2 bases and J gave up 2 bases, with 12 bases separating them. Germline CDR1 KGHSH, CDR2 LQKENI. CDR3 loop: CASSPGGLIQETQYF. The CDR3, as DNA: TGTGCCAGCTCACCAGGGGGCCTCATTCAAGAGACCCAGTACTTC.

The gene calls are TRBV6-5 and TRBJ2-5; D unclear. CDR1 is MNHEY and CDR2 is SVGAGI in the germline V gene. V was trimmed by 2 bases and J by 2 bases, leaving 12 bases between them. This CDR3 is 15 amino acids long. Written as DNA, the CDR3 is TGTGCCAGCAGTTACGGAAGGCAGTCACAAGAGACCCAGTACTTC. It yields the protein CASSYGRQSQETQYF.

The gene calls are TRBV7-9 and TRBJ2-7, with 7 positions matching TRBD1. Germline lookup yields CDR1 SEHNR and CDR2 FQNEAQ (reference sequence). The CDR3 is 14 residues long. After removal of 6 bases from V and 0 bases from J, the junction contained 5 bases not matched to a gene. CDR3 in DNA: TGTGCCAGCAGTCTCTGGGACAGCTCCTACGAGCAGTACTTC. Protein product: CASSLWDSSYEQYF.

The V call is TRBV6-5, the J call TRBJ2-7; 8 bases map to TRBD1. This CDR3 is 14 amino acids long. From germline, CDR1 is MNHEY and CDR2 SVGAGI. The J segment lost 4 bases and the V segment lost 6 bases, leaving 8 bases of the junction unmatched. Here the CDR3 reads CASSETGGIYEQYF. CDR3 coding DNA: TGTGCCAGCAGCGAAACAGGGGGAATATACGAGCAGTACTTC.

The rearrangement joins TRBV30 to TRBJ1-2; 8 bases fit TRBD1. Germline V CDR1 and CDR2: GTSNPN, SVGIG (reference sequence). Trimming at V came to 1 base and at J to 2 bases, leaving 3 bases not matched to a gene. The CDR3 has 14 amino acids. The CDR3 region has the DNA TGTGCCTGGAGTGGGACAGGGCTCAACTATGGCTACACCTTC. Its protein is CAWSGTGLNYGYTF.

The count of this clone is one. This chain uses TRBV7-7 with TRBJ2-2; TRBD2 matches 7 bases. The CDR3 runs to 15 residues. In germline, CDR1 is SSHAT, CDR2 FNYEAQ (reference sequence). CDR3 sequence reads: CASSASSGGTGELFF. The CDR3 DNA reads TGTGCTAGCTCCGCCAGCTCGGGGGGCACCGGGGAGCTGTTTTTT.

Comment on this clone: This same CDR3 is encoded by further DNA sequences in the sample. V and J are TRBV30 and TRBJ1-5, with D perhaps matching TRBD1 (6 bases). Germline V lookup: CDR1 GTSNPN, CDR2 SVGIG (reference sequence). Trimming shortened V by 5 bases and J by 2 bases, and 10 bases separated the two germline ends. This CDR3 spans 13 amino acids. The CDR3, as DNA: TGTGCCTGGGCAACAGGGCGCAATCAGCCCCAGCATTTT. This gives the protein CAWATGRNQPQHF.

V and J are TRBV6-1 and TRBJ1-1; no clear D gene. CDR1 is MNHNS and CDR2 is SASEGT in the germline V gene. The CDR3 spans 15 residues. The V end lost 2 bases, the J end lost 4 bases, and 14 bases lay between the germline ends. CDR3 sequence (DNA): TGTGCCAGCAGTGAACTCTCGGGAGCTAGCACTGAAGCTTTCTTT. Protein: CASSELSGASTEAFF.

This rearrangement joins TRBV28 to TRBJ1-4, with a tentative D call TRBD1 (5 bases). CDR3 length: 14 amino acids. Germline V CDR1 and CDR2: MDHEN, SYDVKM. The germline V and J ends were trimmed by 6 bases and 8 bases, with 16 bases remaining between them. In nucleotides, the CDR3 is TGTGCCAGCAGCCTCCGGGGGGGGAGCGAAAAACTGTTTTTT. Translation: CASSLRGGSEKLFF.

The chain has TRBV6-6 and TRBJ2-1; TRBD2 matches at 7 bases. This CDR3 is 14 amino acids long. J gave up 4 bases and V 10 bases, and 10 bases lay outside the gene matches. The germline gives CDR1 MNHNY, CDR2 SVGAGI (reference sequence). The CDR3 nucleotides are TGTGCCACCAGGGCTAGCGGACCTTACAATGAGCAGTTCTTC. It is translated as CATRASGPYNEQFF.

The rearrangement uses TRBV18 and TRBJ1-2; D may be TRBD1 (6 bases). Trimming took off 3 bases at V and 1 base at J, with 9 bases between the two ends. The V gene's germline CDR1 is KGHSH and CDR2 LQKENI. This CDR3 contains 14 residues. Written as DNA, the CDR3 is TGTGCCAGCTCACCGCGGGGGCTTAACTATGGCTACACCTTC. Amino acid sequence: CASSPRGLNYGYTF.